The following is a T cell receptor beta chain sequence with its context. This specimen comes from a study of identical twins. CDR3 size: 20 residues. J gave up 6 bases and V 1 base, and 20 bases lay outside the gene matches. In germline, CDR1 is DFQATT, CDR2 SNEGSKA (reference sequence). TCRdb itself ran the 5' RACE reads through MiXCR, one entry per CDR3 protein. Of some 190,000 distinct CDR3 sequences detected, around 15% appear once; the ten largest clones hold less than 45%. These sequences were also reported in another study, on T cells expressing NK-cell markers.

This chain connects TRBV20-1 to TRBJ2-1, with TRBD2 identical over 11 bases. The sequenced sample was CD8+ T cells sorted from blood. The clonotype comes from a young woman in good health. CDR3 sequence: CSARARPRFLAGGPRNEQFF. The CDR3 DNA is TGCAGTGCTAGAGCTAGGCCGCGCTTCTTAGCGGGAGGGCCTCGCAATGAGCAGTTCTTC.